The rows below give T cell receptor beta chains drawn from one sample of a study of T cell repertoires in cytomegalovirus infection. TCRdb analysed the reads with MiXCR anew, one entry per CDR3 protein. The sample holds 200,000 to 300,000 distinct CDR3 sequences, approximately 9.1% seen once. Sequenced: PBMCs. Receptors were obtained from a human donor in good health (CMV status not recorded). Some clones in this sample may be carry-over from other donors' samples. Both conserved end residues are part of each CDR3. Fields, in order: V gene, D gene, clone size, J gene, CDR3 protein, CDR3 DNA. A D gene is named only where the DNA matches it firmly. Clone size, where shown, is once, few, many, or a class for clones that have expanded.

v_gene: TRBV7-2
d_gene: TRBD2
abundance: many
j_gene: TRBJ2-3
CDR3aa: CASSPPGLAGTDTQYF
CDR3nt: TGTGCCAGCAGCCCACCGGGACTAGCGGGCACAGATACGCAGTATTTT

v_gene: TRBV12-3/TRBV12-4
d_gene: NA
abundance: many
j_gene: TRBJ1-5
CDR3aa: CASSPQTAYSNQPQHF
CDR3nt: TGTGCCAGCAGTCCCCAGACAGCCTATAGCAATCAGCCCCAGCATTTT

v_gene: TRBV3-1
d_gene: TRBD2
abundance: NA
j_gene: TRBJ2-3
CDR3aa: CASSQEAGVKYTQYF
CDR3nt: TGTGCCAGCAGCCAAGAGGCGGGAGTTAAGTATACGCAGTATTTT

v_gene: TRBV20-1
d_gene: TRBD2
abundance: NA
j_gene: TRBJ2-1
CDR3aa: CSASGTSGIEFF
CDR3nt: TGCAGTGCCTCCGGGACTAGCGGGATCGAGTTCTTC

v_gene: TRBV7-3
d_gene: NA
abundance: many
j_gene: TRBJ1-1
CDR3aa: CASRPGGTPNTEAFF
CDR3nt: TGTGCCAGCCGCCCTGGAGGGACCCCGAACACTGAAGCTTTCTTT

v_gene: TRBV7-2
d_gene: NA
abundance: many
j_gene: TRBJ2-6
CDR3aa: CASSRADSGANVLTF
CDR3nt: TGTGCCAGCAGCCGCGCAGACTCTGGGGCCAACGTCCTGACTTTC

v_gene: TRBV15
d_gene: NA
abundance: few
j_gene: TRBJ1-1
CDR3aa: CATEENPTGLNTEAFF
CDR3nt: TGTGCCACCGAGGAGAATCCAACAGGGCTGAATACTGAAGCTTTCTTT

v_gene: TRBV6-2/TRBV6-3
d_gene: NA
abundance: NA
j_gene: TRBJ1-6
CDR3aa: CASRATAGGALHF
CDR3nt: TGTGCCAGCAGAGCCACGGCGGGAGGGGCCCTCCACTTT

v_gene: TRBV2
d_gene: NA
abundance: few
j_gene: TRBJ1-4
CDR3aa: CASSPHGTARSSNEKLFF
CDR3nt: TGTGCCAGCAGTCCCCATGGGACCGCTAGATCTTCTAATGAAAAACTGTTTTTT

v_gene: TRBV25-1
d_gene: NA
abundance: many
j_gene: TRBJ2-5
CDR3aa: CASSELAGTQETQYF
CDR3nt: TGTGCCAGCAGTGAATTGGCGGGGACACAAGAGACCCAGTACTTC

v_gene: TRBV7-2
d_gene: NA
abundance: few
j_gene: TRBJ2-2
CDR3aa: CASSLVPPGVSGGELFF
CDR3nt: TGTGCCAGCAGCTTAGTGCCCCCCGGGGTCTCGGGCGGGGAGCTGTTTTTT

v_gene: TRBV6-2/TRBV6-3
d_gene: TRBD1
abundance: few
j_gene: TRBJ2-1
CDR3aa: CASSSQGAGRNEQFF
CDR3nt: TGTGCCAGCAGTTCCCAGGGGGCAGGGAGAAATGAGCAGTTCTTC

v_gene: TRBV7-9
d_gene: NA
abundance: few
j_gene: TRBJ1-2
CDR3aa: CASSSTFGTYGYTF
CDR3nt: TGTGCCAGCAGCTCAACGTTCGGAACGTATGGCTACACCTTC

v_gene: TRBV12-3/TRBV12-4
d_gene: NA
abundance: many
j_gene: TRBJ1-1
CDR3aa: CASGPSLNTEAFF
CDR3nt: TGTGCCAGCGGTCCTAGTTTGAACACTGAAGCTTTCTTT

v_gene: TRBV6-6
d_gene: NA
abundance: many
j_gene: TRBJ1-2
CDR3aa: CASSYSNSNYGYTF
CDR3nt: TGTGCCAGCAGTTACTCGAACAGTAACTATGGCTACACCTTC

v_gene: TRBV29-1
d_gene: NA
abundance: NA
j_gene: TRBJ2-2
CDR3aa: CSARGNPNTGELFF
CDR3nt: TGCAGCGCCCGCGGGAATCCGAACACCGGGGAGCTGTTTTTT

v_gene: TRBV18
d_gene: NA
abundance: many
j_gene: TRBJ1-2
CDR3aa: CASSPLEEDGYTF
CDR3nt: TGTGCCAGCTCACCACTGGAAGAGGATGGCTACACCTTC

v_gene: TRBV7-2
d_gene: NA
abundance: many
j_gene: TRBJ2-3
CDR3aa: CASSFGGEKMDTQYF
CDR3nt: TGTGCCAGCAGCTTTGGGGGTGAGAAGATGGATACGCAGTATTTT

v_gene: TRBV7-2
d_gene: NA
abundance: many
j_gene: TRBJ1-6
CDR3aa: CASSLVRTGNRGPLHF
CDR3nt: TGTGCCAGCAGCTTAGTCCGCACAGGCAACCGAGGGCCCCTCCACTTT

v_gene: TRBV19
d_gene: NA
abundance: few
j_gene: TRBJ1-5
CDR3aa: CASSIDSLNQPQHF
CDR3nt: TGTGCCAGTAGTATAGACAGCCTCAATCAGCCCCAGCATTTT

v_gene: TRBV30
d_gene: NA
abundance: few
j_gene: TRBJ2-7
CDR3aa: CAWNRASYEQYF
CDR3nt: TGTGCCTGGAACAGGGCCTCCTACGAGCAGTACTTC

v_gene: TRBV4-3
d_gene: TRBD2
abundance: many
j_gene: TRBJ2-1
CDR3aa: CASSQGAASGLSYNEQFF
CDR3nt: TGCGCCAGCAGCCAAGGGGCTGCTAGCGGTCTATCCTACAATGAGCAGTTCTTC

v_gene: TRBV20-1
d_gene: NA
abundance: many
j_gene: TRBJ2-7
CDR3aa: CSARRKRLSYEQYF
CDR3nt: TGCAGTGCTAGGCGGAAGCGGCTCTCCTACGAGCAGTACTTC

v_gene: TRBV4-1
d_gene: NA
abundance: few
j_gene: TRBJ1-1
CDR3aa: CASSHGEIGLPNTEAFF
CDR3nt: TGCGCCAGCAGCCATGGGGAAATCGGACTTCCGAACACTGAAGCTTTCTTT

v_gene: TRBV25-1
d_gene: NA
abundance: NA
j_gene: TRBJ2-3
CDR3aa: CASSRGSSAGTDTQYF
CDR3nt: TGTGCCAGCAGCCGCGGCAGTAGCGCCGGTACAGATACGCAGTATTTT

v_gene: TRBV6-2/TRBV6-3
d_gene: NA
abundance: many
j_gene: TRBJ1-5
CDR3aa: CASSSQGITNQPQHF
CDR3nt: TGTGCCAGCAGCTCACAGGGTATTACCAATCAGCCCCAGCATTTT

v_gene: TRBV20-1
d_gene: NA
abundance: once
j_gene: TRBJ2-5
CDR3aa: CSAGITRRETQYF
CDR3nt: TGCAGTGCTGGTATAACGCGCCGAGAGACCCAGTACTTC

v_gene: TRBV6-2/TRBV6-3
d_gene: TRBD1
abundance: many
j_gene: TRBJ1-5
CDR3aa: CASSYSWTGGNQPQHF
CDR3nt: TGTGCCAGCAGTTACTCATGGACAGGCGGCAATCAGCCCCAGCATTTT

v_gene: TRBV7-8
d_gene: TRBD1
abundance: many
j_gene: TRBJ2-7
CDR3aa: CASSGVGQGTYEQYF
CDR3nt: TGTGCCAGCAGCGGGGTTGGACAGGGGACCTACGAGCAGTACTTC

v_gene: TRBV29-1
d_gene: NA
abundance: NA
j_gene: TRBJ2-7
CDR3aa: CSVRSERQQYF
CDR3nt: TGCAGCGTTAGGTCGGAGCGCCAGCAGTACTTC

v_gene: TRBV27
d_gene: NA
abundance: many
j_gene: TRBJ1-1
CDR3aa: CASRTDRPQNTEAFF
CDR3nt: TGTGCCAGCAGAACAGACCGGCCTCAGAACACTGAAGCTTTCTTT

v_gene: TRBV20-1
d_gene: TRBD1
abundance: many
j_gene: TRBJ1-3
CDR3aa: CSAAGTGGKSSGNTIYF
CDR3nt: TGCAGTGCAGCCGGGACAGGAGGGAAGAGCTCTGGAAACACCATATATTTT

v_gene: TRBV7-2
d_gene: NA
abundance: many
j_gene: TRBJ1-1
CDR3aa: CASSLVTGGNTEAFF
CDR3nt: TGTGCCAGCAGCTTAGTCACCGGGGGGAACACTGAAGCTTTCTTT

v_gene: TRBV28
d_gene: NA
abundance: many
j_gene: TRBJ1-1
CDR3aa: CASSPTGRGTEAFF
CDR3nt: TGTGCCAGCAGTCCAACAGGGCGGGGCACTGAAGCTTTCTTT

v_gene: TRBV5-1
d_gene: NA
abundance: many
j_gene: TRBJ1-2
CDR3aa: CASRQGSDYGYTF
CDR3nt: TGCGCCAGCAGACAGGGTAGTGACTATGGCTACACCTTC

v_gene: TRBV29-1
d_gene: NA
abundance: NA
j_gene: TRBJ1-2
CDR3aa: CSVRQDAPLGYTF
CDR3nt: TGCAGCGTTCGACAGGATGCCCCCCTTGGCTACACCTTC

v_gene: TRBV7-2
d_gene: TRBD1
abundance: many
j_gene: TRBJ1-5
CDR3aa: CASSLYWQGANQPQHF
CDR3nt: TGTGCCAGCAGCTTATACTGGCAGGGGGCAAATCAGCCCCAGCATTTT

v_gene: TRBV7-2
d_gene: NA
abundance: many
j_gene: TRBJ2-7
CDR3aa: CASSLQQGWYEQYF
CDR3nt: TGTGCCAGCAGCTTACAGCAGGGGTGGTACGAGCAGTACTTC

v_gene: TRBV6-1
d_gene: NA
abundance: many
j_gene: TRBJ2-1
CDR3aa: CASSELVGSHSYNEQFF
CDR3nt: TGTGCCAGCAGTGAATTGGTCGGCAGCCACTCCTACAATGAGCAGTTCTTC

v_gene: TRBV7-2
d_gene: NA
abundance: many
j_gene: TRBJ1-2
CDR3aa: CASSQTPNYGYTF
CDR3nt: TGTGCCAGCAGCCAGACACCTAACTATGGCTACACCTTC

v_gene: TRBV6-5
d_gene: NA
abundance: many
j_gene: TRBJ1-6
CDR3aa: CASSYTGRGAGYNSPLHF
CDR3nt: TGTGCCAGCAGTTACACGGGTAGAGGGGCAGGTTATAATTCACCCCTCCACTTT

v_gene: TRBV3-1
d_gene: NA
abundance: NA
j_gene: TRBJ1-1
CDR3aa: CASSPRGGVGTEAFF
CDR3nt: TGTGCCAGCAGCCCCCGGGGGGGTGTGGGCACTGAAGCTTTCTTT

v_gene: TRBV12-5
d_gene: NA
abundance: few
j_gene: TRBJ1-4
CDR3aa: CASGPRGSANEKLFF
CDR3nt: TGTGCTAGTGGTCCCAGGGGTTCCGCTAATGAAAAACTGTTTTTT

v_gene: TRBV6-2/TRBV6-3
d_gene: TRBD2
abundance: NA
j_gene: TRBJ2-1
CDR3aa: CASRLSGRVIDEQFF
CDR3nt: TGTGCCAGCAGGCTAAGCGGGAGGGTGATTGATGAGCAGTTCTTC

v_gene: TRBV7-2
d_gene: NA
abundance: many
j_gene: TRBJ1-1
CDR3aa: CASSPAINTEAFF
CDR3nt: TGTGCCAGCAGTCCGGCCATTAACACTGAAGCTTTCTTT